These T cell receptor beta chains were read from a single sample in a study of vaccination and CD4 T cells after COVID-19. Using its own MiXCR run on the PCR reads, TCRdb lists one record per CDR3 protein. The sample consists of some 20,000 distinct CDR3 sequences, about three fifths of them appearing once. The material was CD4+ T cells from blood, obtained before SARS-CoV-2 vaccination. These receptor sequences come from a human donor who had recovered from COVID-19. The CDR3 runs from the conserved cysteine through the conserved F or W. The order of the fields is J gene, V gene, CDR3 protein.

J gene: TRBJ2-5
V gene: TRBV20-1
CDR3 protein: CSARDPRGGTQETQYF

J gene: TRBJ1-4
V gene: TRBV29-1
CDR3 protein: CSAEEDNEKLFF

J gene: TRBJ1-2
V gene: TRBV20-1
CDR3 protein: CSASPFGGYTF

J gene: TRBJ2-1
V gene: TRBV20-1
CDR3 protein: CSALGTGYNEQFF

J gene: TRBJ2-6
V gene: TRBV7-9
CDR3 protein: CASSPSSGTGISSGANVLTF

J gene: TRBJ2-1
V gene: TRBV7-9
CDR3 protein: CASSPRGEVEQFF

J gene: TRBJ1-5
V gene: TRBV15
CDR3 protein: CATSRASNQPQHF

J gene: TRBJ2-5
V gene: TRBV4-1
CDR3 protein: CASSHLGKSQETQYF

J gene: TRBJ1-4
V gene: TRBV20-1
CDR3 protein: CGWTGDNEKLFF

J gene: TRBJ1-1
V gene: TRBV7-9
CDR3 protein: CASRRTGDTEAFF

J gene: TRBJ2-5
V gene: TRBV7-3
CDR3 protein: CASSRQSGLGETQYF

J gene: TRBJ2-7
V gene: TRBV14
CDR3 protein: CASSPGLAGPYEQYF

J gene: TRBJ2-3
V gene: TRBV20-1
CDR3 protein: CSARNGRALDTQYF

J gene: TRBJ2-3
V gene: TRBV14
CDR3 protein: CASSHRTSGSPDTQYF

J gene: TRBJ2-7
V gene: TRBV20-1
CDR3 protein: CSARRDISSYEQYF

J gene: TRBJ2-5
V gene: TRBV3-1
CDR3 protein: CASSQTAETQYF

J gene: TRBJ2-1
V gene: TRBV2
CDR3 protein: CASSGDSNEQFF